This is a list of T cell receptor beta chains from one sample in a study of blood T cell repertoires in COVID-19. Method: immunoSEQ multiplex PCR; TCRdb's copy keeps in-frame clones and lacks some. The sample includes under 200,000 clones, around 80% of them seen just once. Sequencing was done on a sample of PBMCs or T cells enriched from blood (not recorded which). These receptors came from a woman aged 55-69 years who had recovered from COVID-19. Both conserved end residues are trimmed from each CDR3. Each record gives: V gene, clone size, CDR3 protein. Clone size appears in some rows only: once, few, many, or a class for an expanded clone.

TRBV7-9	.	ASSQGVIAGGATYNEQF
TRBV3-1/TRBV3-2	.	ASSQRGGSSYNEQF
TRBV5-1	.	ASSPVGGGLPHNEQF
TRBV4-2	.	ASSQSGGNEKLF
TRBV5-1	once	ASSTGLAGVLHEQY
TRBV7-2	.	ASSPGGVLADTQY
TRBV6-5	.	AGTRTGADGYT
TRBV11-2	.	ASSRVGTFDIQY
TRBV6-5	.	ASRVGTGVMDEQF
TRBV7-9	.	ASSLGGTGGTEAF
TRBV14	.	ASSQWTGWNYGYT
TRBV7-2	.	ASSSYRGGNTEAF
TRBV3-1/TRBV3-2	.	ASSLRGGETQY
TRBV27	.	ASRRRQGAHSGYT
TRBV2	.	ASSQGVETQY
TRBV25-1	.	ASSARTGYYGYT
TRBV28	.	ASSRDKTANTEAF
TRBV19	.	ASSPVAGAYEQY
TRBV28	.	ASSTPSGVSYNEQF
TRBV4-2	.	ASSQDQIGAIY
TRBV24-1	.	ATSDPREHPEQF
TRBV15	.	ATSREYGSNQPQH
TRBV29-1	.	SVDRGGYT
TRBV28	.	ASSGTGSGYT
TRBV9	.	ASSVDPYRVDGYT
TRBV6-2/TRBV6-3	once	ASSYMGSTEAF
TRBV7-9	few	ASSPEVGRQNTGELF
TRBV2	.	ASSAGVGNQPQH
TRBV21-1	.	ASSKVPGSTDTQY
TRBV30	.	AWNRGLSGANVLT
TRBV6-1	.	ASSVGTGFLGDNSPLH
TRBV5-4	once	ASSRQRQRGIETQY
TRBV9	.	ASSVTSGRAIEQF
TRBV5-5	few	ASSFGPGQNTGELF
TRBV19	.	ASSIVIPTSGISNEQF
TRBV5-1	.	ASSLASRTVNEAF
TRBV7-3	.	ASSSGTGDYGYT
TRBV15	.	ATSRDPGPQETQY
TRBV19	.	ASSIIGAQGTEAF
TRBV5-1	.	ASSPTGKGYEQY
TRBV3-1/TRBV3-2	.	ASSQSSGSSGNGYGYT
TRBV3-1/TRBV3-2	.	ASSKRGNTEAF
TRBV19	.	ASSSGQGVYGYT
TRBV15	.	ATSGRQGTEAF